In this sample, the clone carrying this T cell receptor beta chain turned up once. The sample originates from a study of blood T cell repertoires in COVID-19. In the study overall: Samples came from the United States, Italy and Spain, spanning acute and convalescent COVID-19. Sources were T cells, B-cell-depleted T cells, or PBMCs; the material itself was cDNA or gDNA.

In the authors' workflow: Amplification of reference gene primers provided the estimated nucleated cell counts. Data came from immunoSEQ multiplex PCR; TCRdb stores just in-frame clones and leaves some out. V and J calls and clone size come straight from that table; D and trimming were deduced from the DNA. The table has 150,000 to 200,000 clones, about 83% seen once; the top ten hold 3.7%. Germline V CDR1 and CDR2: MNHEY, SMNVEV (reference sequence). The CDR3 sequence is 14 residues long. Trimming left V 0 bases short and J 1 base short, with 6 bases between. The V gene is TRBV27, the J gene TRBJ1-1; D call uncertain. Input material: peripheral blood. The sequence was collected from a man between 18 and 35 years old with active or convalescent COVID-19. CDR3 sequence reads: CASSLSGRNTEAFF. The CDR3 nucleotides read TGTGCCAGCAGTTTATCGGGCAGGAACACTGAAGCTTTCTTT.